One and the same sample provided the 25 T cell receptor beta chains below, sequenced in a study of T cell responses to AZD1222 COVID-19 vaccine. Some clones are missing from TCRdb's copy, which holds only in-frame ones; the method was immunoSEQ multiplex PCR. The table includes roughly 130,000 clones, over 75% detected once. Sample: peripheral blood, taken on day 0 of AZD1222 vaccination. All receptors derive from an adult in good health.

The rearrangement links TRBV5-1 to TRBJ1-6; 7 bases line up with TRBD1. The CDR3 totals 18 residues. The germline gives CDR1 SGHRS, CDR2 YFSETQ. V shed 5 bases and J 1 base; nucleotides not matched to a gene: 12. CDR3 DNA sequence: TGCGCCAGCAGAATCCGGGACAGTCGGCTATCCTATAATTCACCCCTCCACTTT. Translating it yields CASRIRDSRLSYNSPLHF.

This chain joins TRBV6-6 and TRBJ2-7; 9 positions match TRBD1. This CDR3 spans 14 amino acids. V lost 4 bases to trimming and J lost 2 bases; unmatched junction nucleotides: 3. Germline lookup yields CDR1 MNHNY and CDR2 SVGAGI (reference sequence). CDR3 DNA sequence: TGTGCCAGCAGTTCGAGACAGGGGGCCTACGAGCAGTACTTC. This codes for CASSSRQGAYEQYF.

The chain uses TRBV9 and TRBJ2-7, with TRBD1 matching 8 bases. Trimming removed 2 bases from V and 2 bases from J; junction bases left unmatched: 6. Germline V lookup: CDR1 SGDLS, CDR2 YYNGEE. The CDR3 is 15 residues long. As DNA, the CDR3 is TGTGCCAGCAGCGTGACGGACAGGGCCCCCTACGAGCAGTACTTC. This gives the protein CASSVTDRAPYEQYF. The whole variable domain, remainder taken from reference TRBV9 and TRBJ2-7, is DSGVTQTPKHLITATGQRVTLRCSPRSGDLSVYWYQQSLDQGLQFLIQYYNGEERAKGNILERFSAQQFPDLHSELNLSSLELGDSALYFCASSVTDRAPYEQYFGPGTRLTVT.

This sequence joins TRBV9 and TRBJ1-4; D gene uncertain. Germline V lookup: CDR1 SGDLS, CDR2 YYNGEE. The CDR3 totals 15 residues. V was clipped by 7 bases and J by 6 bases, with 19 bases between them. The DNA of the CDR3 is TGTGCCAGCTCCCGAAGCCCGTTAGTTGATGAAAAACTGTTTTTT. Its translation is CASSRSPLVDEKLFF.

This clone was detected once. The rearrangement links TRBV28 to TRBJ1-2; unclear D gene. Trimming stripped 5 bases from V and 5 bases from J, with 9 bases between. Per germline, CDR1 MDHEN and CDR2 SYDVKM. This CDR3 contains 12 residues. CDR3 protein: CASSGRGYGYTF. CDR3 in DNA: TGTGCCAGCAGTGGCCGGGGTTATGGCTACACCTTC.

J is TRBJ1-2 and V is TRBV9; D perhaps matches TRBD1 (6 bases). There are 14 residues in the CDR3. The V end lost 3 bases, the J end lost 4 bases, and 13 bases lay between the germline ends. From germline, CDR1 is SGDLS and CDR2 YYNGEE. In DNA form, the CDR3 reads TGTGCCAGCAGCGAAACAGGGTTTCGCTATGGCTACACCTTC. This sequence encodes CASSETGFRYGYTF.

V gene TRBV30 combines with J gene TRBJ1-4, with 10 positions matching TRBD1. The CDR3 is 15 residues long. Looked up from germline, CDR1 is GTSNPN and CDR2 is SVGIG (reference sequence). V trimming: 2 bases; J trimming: 7 bases; junction bases outside the gene matches: 7. CDR3 sequence reads: CAWSPGTGAAEKLFF. The CDR3 DNA sequence: TGTGCCTGGAGTCCAGGGACAGGGGCGGCTGAAAAACTGTTTTTT.

The V gene is TRBV30, the J gene TRBJ1-4; 7 nucleotides line up with TRBD1. This CDR3 spans 14 amino acids. Germline V gives CDR1 GTSNPN, CDR2 SVGIG (reference sequence). V was pared by 1 base and J by 8 bases, with 7 bases of the junction left unmatched. The CDR3 is CAWSEGDSPEKLFF. The DNA for the CDR3 is TGTGCCTGGAGTGAAGGGGACAGTCCCGAAAAACTGTTTTTT. Full variable domain (missing parts from reference TRBV30 and TRBJ1-4): SQTIHQWPATLVQPVGSPLSLECTVEGTSNPNLYWYRQAAGRGLQLLFYSVGIGQISSEVPQNLSASRPQDRQFILSSKKLLLSDSGFYLCAWSEGDSPEKLFFGSGTQLSVL.

A remark on this clone: A read error may account for a junction end that differs from germline. The gene calls are TRBV19 and TRBJ2-2, with 9 positions matching TRBD1. There are 17 residues in the CDR3. Germline V lookup: CDR1 LNHDA, CDR2 SQIVND (reference sequence). CDR3 region: CASSTHTGGAKTGELFF. CDR3 DNA: TGTGCCAGTAGTACTCACACAGGGGGCGCGAAGACCGGGGAGCTGTTTTTT.

There are a few counts of this clone. The V and J genes are TRBV25-1 and TRBJ2-1, with TRBD2 identical over 13 bases. The V gene end was trimmed by 4 bases and the J gene end by 7 bases; junction bases not matched to a gene: 7. The CDR3 sequence is 16 residues long. Germline V CDR1 and CDR2: MGHDK, SYGVNS. CDR3 region: CASSAPLAGGWNEQFF. CDR3 coding DNA: TGTGCCAGCAGTGCTCCACTAGCGGGAGGGTGGAATGAGCAGTTCTTC.

The V and J genes are TRBV5-1 and TRBJ2-1; 8 nucleotides agree with TRBD2. The CDR3 is 15 amino acids. V trimming: 4 bases; J trimming: 2 bases; junction bases outside the gene matches: 5. Germline lookup yields CDR1 SGHRS and CDR2 YFSETQ. The CDR3 sequence: CASSPRGDTYNEQFF. The CDR3 DNA reads as TGCGCCAGCAGCCCGCGGGGGGACACCTACAATGAGCAGTTCTTC.

This chain joins TRBV6-4 and TRBJ2-1, with 7 bases aligning to TRBD2. The V gene end was trimmed by 4 bases and the J gene end by 12 bases; junction bases not matched to a gene: 3. From germline, CDR1 is MRHNA and CDR2 SNTAGT. The CDR3 is 11 amino acids. The CDR3 here is CASSGGGAQFF. The CDR3 region has the DNA TGTGCCAGCAGTGGGGGGGGAGCGCAGTTCTTC.

The gene calls are TRBV5-1 and TRBJ2-2; D is ambiguous. The CDR3 spans 15 residues. Trimming took 4 bases from V and 3 from J, leaving 13 bases between them. Per the germline V gene, CDR1 is SGHRS and CDR2 is YFSETQ. The CDR3 coding sequence is TGCGCCAGCAGCCCTACCGGACGGGACACCGGGGAGCTGTTTTTT. This translates into CASSPTGRDTGELFF.

The sample holds a few counts of this clone. The V and J genes are TRBV28 and TRBJ2-3; D not resolved. There are 13 residues in the CDR3. The germline V gene has CDR1 MDHEN and CDR2 SYDVKM. The ends were cut back, 5 bases at V and 2 bases at J, with 8 bases in the middle. CDR3 region: CASSTYHTDTQYF. CDR3 coding DNA: TGTGCCAGCAGTACTTACCACACAGATACGCAGTATTTT.

The J gene is TRBJ1-6, the V gene TRBV5-1; 7 bases are shared with TRBD1. Germline V lookup: CDR1 SGHRS, CDR2 YFSETQ. The CDR3 totals 14 residues. The V and J ends lost 0 bases and 7 bases, in that order; junction bases with no gene match: 1. The CDR3 sequence is CASSLGRGNSPLHF. In DNA form, the CDR3 reads TGCGCCAGCAGCTTGGGCAGGGGGAATTCACCCCTCCACTTT. The full variable domain, its missing parts supplied by reference TRBV5-1 and TRBJ1-6, is KAGVTQTPRYLIKTRGQQVTLSCSPISGHRSVSWYQQTPGQGLQFLFEYFSETQRNKGNFPGRFSGRQFSNSRSEMNVSTLELGDSALYLCASSLGRGNSPLHFGNGTRLTVT.

This sequence joins TRBV19 and TRBJ2-3; TRBD2 matches at 7 bases. The J segment lost 6 bases and the V segment lost 4 bases, leaving 13 bases of the junction unmatched. Germline CDR1 reads LNHDA; CDR2 reads SQIVND (reference sequence). The CDR3 extends over 16 amino acids. CDR3 DNA sequence: TGTGCCAGTAGTAACCCTCGGGGGGACGGCGGGGATACGCAGTATTTT. Its protein is CASSNPRGDGGDTQYF.

This clone was seen a handful of times. The chain joins TRBV5-4 to TRBJ2-2; TRBD2 aligns across 12 bases. This CDR3 is built from 16 residues. Germline CDR1 SGHNT, CDR2 YYREEE (reference sequence). V lost 4 bases, J lost 1 base, and 2 bases stayed unmatched. The chain's CDR3 is CASSPGLAGNTGELFF. The CDR3 bases are TGTGCCAGCAGCCCGGGACTAGCGGGGAACACCGGGGAGCTGTTTTTT.

This clone was observed a handful of times. The genes are TRBV20-1 and TRBJ1-1; tentatively, D is TRBD1 (5 bases). This CDR3 comprises 11 residues. Per germline, CDR1 DFQATT and CDR2 SNEGSKA (reference sequence). With 8 bases removed from V and 1 base from J, the gap between germline ends came to 8 bases. The CDR3 DNA sequence: TGCAGTCGGACACGGAACACTGAAGCTTTCTTT. As protein: CSRTRNTEAFF.

This sequence joins TRBV3-1 (or the pseudogene TRBV3-2) and TRBJ2-5; TRBD2 agrees at 9 bases. The CDR3 loop spans 16 amino acids. CDR1 and CDR2 from the germline V gene are LGHDT and YNNKEL (reference sequence). The ends lost 2 bases at V and 1 base at J; junction bases unmatched: 5. The DNA for the CDR3 is TGTGCCAGCAGCCAATTTCCTAGCGGGGCCCAAGAGACCCAGTACTTC. It translates to CASSQFPSGAQETQYF.

In its sample, this clone was seen a few times. The genes are TRBV10-3 and TRBJ2-7; a weak D match, TRBD1 (6 bases). V was clipped by 6 bases and J by 0 bases, with 12 bases between them. There are 14 residues in the CDR3. Germline V gives CDR1 ENHRY, CDR2 SYGVKD. DNA of the CDR3: TGTGCCATCAGGCCGACAGGCGACTCCTACGAGCAGTACTTC. Protein product: CAIRPTGDSYEQYF.

DNA of the CDR3: TGCGCCAGCAGTGGCCCGGGACTAGCGGCCAATGAGCAGTTCTTC. Translated: CASSGPGLAANEQFF. The chain recombines TRBV10-1 with TRBJ2-1; TRBD2 matches at 11 bases. CDR3 size: 15 residues. Losses at the gene ends were 4 bases for V and 6 bases for J; bases not matched to a gene: 5. The germline V gene has CDR1 WNHNN and CDR2 SYGVQD (reference sequence).

The chain employs TRBV10-1 and TRBJ2-7; D call uncertain. V lost 9 bases and J lost 2, with 11 bases in between. Germline lookup yields CDR1 WNHNN and CDR2 SYGVQD (reference sequence). The CDR3 is made up of 12 amino acids. The CDR3 nucleotides read TGCGCCAGAGAGACACTACCCTACGAGCAGTACTTC. Translating it yields CARETLPYEQYF.

The chain carries TRBV6-6 and TRBJ1-6; weak D call: TRBD1 (5 bases). CDR1 is MNHNY and CDR2 is SVGAGI in the germline V gene (reference sequence). The CDR3 is 13 residues long. The V end was cut by 2 bases, the J end by 10 bases, with 9 bases between. The CDR3 region is CASSYQGGSPLHF. CDR3 coding DNA: TGTGCCAGCAGTTACCAGGGCGGCTCACCCCTCCACTTT.

The chain has TRBV25-1 and TRBJ2-1; a weak D match, TRBD2 (6 bases). CDR3 length: 14 residues. Germline V CDR1 and CDR2: MGHDK, SYGVNS. Trimming removed 7 bases from V and 1 base from J, with 11 bases in between. The CDR3 loop is CASTFAGSYNEQFF. CDR3 DNA sequence: TGTGCCAGCACTTTTGCGGGATCCTACAATGAGCAGTTCTTC.

The chain joins TRBV6-4 to TRBJ1-2; 7 bases match TRBD1. Germline CDR1 and CDR2: MRHNA and SNTAGT. The CDR3 loop spans 14 amino acids. V shed 3 bases, J shed 0 bases, and the junction held 1 base outside the gene matches. CDR3 nucleotide sequence: TGTGCCAGCAGTGAAGGGACAGCTAACTATGGCTACACCTTC. The encoded protein is CASSEGTANYGYTF.